The sequence of this T cell receptor (beta chain) was determined in a study of tissue T cells after allogeneic stem cell transplantation. On this clone: The germline and genes are mouse ones. The read is 1 residue too short to cover the CDR3 end, so that end is filled in from the germline J gene.

Sample time point: mouse harvest day 14 after allogeneic transplant. Each mouse received 10^7 T-cell-depleted marrow cells plus 10^6 splenic CD5+ T cells by tail vein. Tissues came from B6→BALB/c major-mismatch GVHD mice at day 7 or 14. There are 15 residues in the CDR3. CDR1 is FNHDT and CDR2 is SITEND in the germline V gene (reference sequence). The V segment lost 2 bases and the J segment 0 bases; nucleotides outside the gene matches: 1. Survey-depth TCRbeta CDR3 sequencing reported V/J genes and productive frequencies. Sequencing was performed with immunoSEQ multiplex PCR; in TCRdb, only in-frame clones are kept and a portion is missing. The sample carries about 1,600 clones, around 51% recorded once.

Sequences were obtained from spleen. The V call is TRBV19, the J call TRBJ2-1; 8 bases align to TRBD2. The receptor was derived from a female BALB/c mouse given C57BL/6 T cells with graft-versus-host disease after an allogeneic hematopoietic cell transplant. The sequenced CDR3 bases are TGTGCCAGCAGTATCTGGGGGGATAACTATGCTGAGCAGTTC. Protein product: CASSIWGDNYAEQF. The full-length CDR3 reads as CASSIWGDNYAEQFF. Full variable domain (remainder filled in from reference TRBV19 and TRBJ2-1): GGIITQTPKFLIGQEGQKLTLKCQQNFNHDTMYWYRQDSGKGLRLIYYSITENDLQKGDLSEGYDASREKKSSFSLTVTSAQKNEMAVFLCASSIWGDNYAEQFFGPGTRLTVL.